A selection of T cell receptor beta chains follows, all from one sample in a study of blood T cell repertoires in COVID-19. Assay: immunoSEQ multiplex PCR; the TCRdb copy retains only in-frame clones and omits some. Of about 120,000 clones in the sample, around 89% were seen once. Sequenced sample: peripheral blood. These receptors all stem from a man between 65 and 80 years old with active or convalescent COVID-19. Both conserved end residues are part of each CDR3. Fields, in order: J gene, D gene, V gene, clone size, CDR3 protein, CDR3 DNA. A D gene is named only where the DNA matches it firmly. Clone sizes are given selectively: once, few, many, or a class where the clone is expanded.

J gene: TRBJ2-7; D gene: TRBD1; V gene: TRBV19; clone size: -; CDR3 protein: CASSGERTGLHHEQYF; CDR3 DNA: TGTGCCAGTAGTGGGGAACGGACAGGGTTGCATCACGAGCAGTACTTC
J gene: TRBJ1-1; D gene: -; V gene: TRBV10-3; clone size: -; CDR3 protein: CAIKAEGVNTEAFF; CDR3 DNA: TGTGCCATCAAGGCGGAAGGGGTGAACACTGAAGCTTTCTTT
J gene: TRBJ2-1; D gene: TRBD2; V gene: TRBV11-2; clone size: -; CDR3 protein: CASSWVRLAGGNEQFF; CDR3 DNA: TGTGCCAGCAGCTGGGTCCGACTAGCGGGAGGCAATGAGCAGTTCTTC
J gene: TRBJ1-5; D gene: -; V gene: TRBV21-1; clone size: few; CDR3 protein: CASPQKIFEQVNQPQHF; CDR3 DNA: TGTGCCAGTCCTCAAAAAATTTTCGAGCAGGTCAATCAGCCCCAGCATTTT
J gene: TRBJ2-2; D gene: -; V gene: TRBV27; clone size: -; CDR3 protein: CASSLVGSTGELFF; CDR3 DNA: TGTGCCAGCAGTTTAGTGGGGAGCACCGGGGAGCTGTTTTTT
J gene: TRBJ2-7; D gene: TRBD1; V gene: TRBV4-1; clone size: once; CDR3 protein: CASSQPGQGGYEQYF; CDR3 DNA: TGCGCCAGCAGCCAACCGGGACAGGGTGGGTACGAGCAGTACTTC
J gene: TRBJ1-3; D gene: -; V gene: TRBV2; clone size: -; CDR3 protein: CASTRVGNTIYF; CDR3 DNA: TGTGCCAGCACCAGGGTTGGAAACACCATATATTTT
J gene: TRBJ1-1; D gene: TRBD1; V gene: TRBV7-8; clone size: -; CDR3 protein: CASSLGTGGAGTEAFF; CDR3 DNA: TGTGCCAGCAGCTTAGGGACAGGGGGCGCAGGGACTGAAGCTTTCTTT
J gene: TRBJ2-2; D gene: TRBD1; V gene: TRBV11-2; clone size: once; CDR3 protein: CASSLTGAGTGELFF; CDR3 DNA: TGTGCCAGCAGCTTAACAGGGGCCGGCACCGGGGAGCTGTTTTTT
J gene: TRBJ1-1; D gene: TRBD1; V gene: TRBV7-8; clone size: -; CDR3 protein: CASRRTGAMNTEAFF; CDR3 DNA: TGTGCCAGCAGACGAACAGGGGCTATGAACACTGAAGCTTTCTTT
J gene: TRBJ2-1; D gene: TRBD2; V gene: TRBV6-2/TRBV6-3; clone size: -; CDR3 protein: CASSPLLLAGENEQFF; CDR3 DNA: TGTGCCAGCAGCCCTTTACTACTAGCGGGAGAAAATGAGCAGTTCTTC
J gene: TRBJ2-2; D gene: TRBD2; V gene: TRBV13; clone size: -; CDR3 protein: CASSPRTSGLTGELFF; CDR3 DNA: TGTGCCAGCAGCCCCAGGACTAGCGGGCTCACCGGGGAGCTGTTTTTT
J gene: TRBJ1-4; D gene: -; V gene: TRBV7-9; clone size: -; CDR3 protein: CASSPYGATNEKLFF; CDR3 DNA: TGTGCCAGCAGCCCCTACGGGGCAACTAATGAAAAACTGTTTTTT
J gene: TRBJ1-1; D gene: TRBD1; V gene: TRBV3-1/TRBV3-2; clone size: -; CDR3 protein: CASSQRGRVEGEAFF; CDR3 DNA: TGTGCCAGCAGCCAAAGGGGGCGGGTCGAAGGTGAAGCTTTCTTT
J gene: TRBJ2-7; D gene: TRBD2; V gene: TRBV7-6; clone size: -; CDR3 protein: CASSPRLAGTYEQYF; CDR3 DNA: TGTGCCAGCAGCCCGAGACTAGCGGGCACCTACGAGCAGTACTTC
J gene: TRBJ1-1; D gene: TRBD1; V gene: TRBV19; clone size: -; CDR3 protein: CASSILAGGAGAAEAFF; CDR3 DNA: TGTGCCAGTAGTATACTGGCAGGGGGCGCGGGGGCCGCTGAAGCTTTCTTT
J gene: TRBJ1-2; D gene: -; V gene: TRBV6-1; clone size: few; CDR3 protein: CASSEGRDIGGYTF; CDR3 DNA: TGTGCCAGCAGTGAAGGACGGGACATAGGGGGCTACACCTTC
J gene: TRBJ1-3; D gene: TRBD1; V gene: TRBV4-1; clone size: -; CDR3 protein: CASSQVGDRAPSSGNTIYF; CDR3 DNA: TGCGCCAGCAGCCAAGTCGGGGACAGAGCCCCGAGCTCTGGAAACACCATATATTTT
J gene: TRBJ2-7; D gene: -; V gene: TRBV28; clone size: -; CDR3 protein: CASTLSGDGYEQYF; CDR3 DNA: TGTGCCAGCACACTATCAGGGGACGGGTACGAGCAGTACTTC
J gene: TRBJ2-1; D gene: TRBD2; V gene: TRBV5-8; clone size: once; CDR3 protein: CASSPSGRAGDEQFF; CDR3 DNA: TGTGCCAGCAGTCCAAGCGGGAGGGCCGGGGATGAGCAGTTCTTC
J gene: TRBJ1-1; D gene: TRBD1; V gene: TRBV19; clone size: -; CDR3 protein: CASTILRQGTWTEAFF; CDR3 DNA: TGTGCCAGTACCATCCTGCGACAGGGGACGTGGACTGAAGCTTTCTTT
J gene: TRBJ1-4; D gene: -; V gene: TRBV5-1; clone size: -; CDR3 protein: CASKTGGSNEKLFF; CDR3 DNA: TGCGCCAGCAAAACGGGGGGTTCTAATGAAAAACTGTTTTTT
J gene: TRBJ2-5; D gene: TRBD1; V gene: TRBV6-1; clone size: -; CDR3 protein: CASSEEGTGSRETQYF; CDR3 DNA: TGTGCCAGCAGTGAAGAGGGGACAGGAAGCCGAGAGACCCAGTACTTC